This T cell receptor beta chain was identified during a study of blood T cells in healthy people across ages. Study outcomes and limitations: Long-lived donors had more naive CD4+ cells and higher diversity than aged donors. Diversity of TCR beta correlated strongly with naive T cell percentage. Estimates of diversity drawn from one million T cells were considered underestimates.

Comments on this clonotype: What it binds is not known.

For the second PCR, which ran for 7 to 11 cycles, a sample-barcoded 5' primer and a J-beta primer mix were used. MiXCR, applied by TCRdb to the 5' RACE reads, yields one record per CDR3 protein. Here the sample spans some 1.8 million distinct CDR3 sequences, about two fifths being singletons. V lost 8 bases to trimming and J lost 7 bases, with 11 bases between them. CDR3 length equals 12 residues. The TCR comes from a human donor in good health. Material: blood. The V call is TRBV12-3 or TRBV12-4, the J call TRBJ1-4; D may be TRBD1 (5 bases). In DNA form, the CDR3 reads TGTGCCAGCCGGAGGGGAGGTGAAAAACTGTTTTTT. Its translation is CASRRGGEKLFF.